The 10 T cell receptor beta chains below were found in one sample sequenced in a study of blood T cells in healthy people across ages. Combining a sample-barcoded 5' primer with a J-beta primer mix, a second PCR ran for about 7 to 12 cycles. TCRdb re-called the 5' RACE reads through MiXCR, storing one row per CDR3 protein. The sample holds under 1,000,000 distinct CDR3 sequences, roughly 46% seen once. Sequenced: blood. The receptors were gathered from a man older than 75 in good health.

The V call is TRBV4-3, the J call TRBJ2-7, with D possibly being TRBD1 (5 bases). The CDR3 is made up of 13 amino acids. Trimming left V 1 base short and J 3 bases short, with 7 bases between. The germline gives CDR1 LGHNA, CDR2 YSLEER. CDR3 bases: TGCGCCAGCAGCCAAGCCCAGGGCTACGAGCAGTACTTC. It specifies CASSQAQGYEQYF.

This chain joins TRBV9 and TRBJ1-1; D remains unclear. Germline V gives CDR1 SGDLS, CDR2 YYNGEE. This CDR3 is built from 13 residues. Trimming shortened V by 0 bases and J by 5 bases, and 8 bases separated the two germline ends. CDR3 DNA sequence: TGTGCCAGCAGCGTAGCGAGGGAGACTGAAGCTTTCTTT. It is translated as CASSVARETEAFF.

CDR3 sequence reads: CASRPWAGSNEQYF. DNA of the CDR3: TGTGCCAGCAGGCCCTGGGCGGGGTCCAACGAGCAGTACTTC. V is TRBV2 and J is TRBJ2-7; the D gene is possibly TRBD2 (6 bases). Germline CDR1 is SNHLY and CDR2 is FYNNEI. V was clipped by 6 bases and J by 5 bases, with 17 bases between them. The CDR3 sequence is 14 residues long.

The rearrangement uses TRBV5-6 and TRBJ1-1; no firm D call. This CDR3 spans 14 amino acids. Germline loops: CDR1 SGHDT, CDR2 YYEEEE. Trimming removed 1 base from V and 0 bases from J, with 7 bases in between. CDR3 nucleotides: TGTGCCAGCAGCTTGAGACTGATGAACACTGAAGCTTTCTTT. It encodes CASSLRLMNTEAFF.

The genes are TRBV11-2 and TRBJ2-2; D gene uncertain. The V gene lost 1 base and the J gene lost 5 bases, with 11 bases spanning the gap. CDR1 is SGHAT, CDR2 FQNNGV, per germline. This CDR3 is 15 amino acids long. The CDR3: CASSLVGWETGELFF. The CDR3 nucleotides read TGTGCCAGCAGCTTAGTAGGGTGGGAAACCGGGGAGCTGTTTTTT.

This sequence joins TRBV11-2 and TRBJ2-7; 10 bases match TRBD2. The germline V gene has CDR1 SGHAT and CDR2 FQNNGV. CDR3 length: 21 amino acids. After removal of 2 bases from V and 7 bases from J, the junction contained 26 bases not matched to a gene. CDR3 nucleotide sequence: TGTGCCAGCAGCTTACGATACGAGGGAGCGGGAGGGCCTCTGTCCTACAATGAGCAGTACTTC. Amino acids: CASSLRYEGAGGPLSYNEQYF.

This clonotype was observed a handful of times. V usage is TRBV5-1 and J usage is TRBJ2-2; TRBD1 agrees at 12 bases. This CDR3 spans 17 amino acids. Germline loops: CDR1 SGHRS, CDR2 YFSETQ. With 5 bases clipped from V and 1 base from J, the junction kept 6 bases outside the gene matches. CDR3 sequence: CASRSGTGGRNTGELFF. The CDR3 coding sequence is TGCGCCAGCAGGTCCGGGACAGGGGGCCGGAACACCGGGGAGCTGTTTTTT.

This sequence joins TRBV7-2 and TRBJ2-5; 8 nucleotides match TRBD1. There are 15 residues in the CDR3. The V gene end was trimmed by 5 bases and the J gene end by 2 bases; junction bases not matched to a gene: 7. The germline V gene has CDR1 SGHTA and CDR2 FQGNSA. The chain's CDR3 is CASSTGTGQQETQYF. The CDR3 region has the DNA TGTGCCAGCAGCACCGGGACAGGACAACAAGAGACCCAGTACTTC.

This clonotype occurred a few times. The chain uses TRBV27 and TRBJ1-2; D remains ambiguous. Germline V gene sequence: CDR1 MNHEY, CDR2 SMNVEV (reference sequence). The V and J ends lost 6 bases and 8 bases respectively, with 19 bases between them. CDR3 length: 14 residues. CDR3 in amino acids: CASRPTGEGRGYTF. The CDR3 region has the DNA TGTGCCAGCAGACCTACGGGAGAAGGCAGGGGCTACACCTTC.

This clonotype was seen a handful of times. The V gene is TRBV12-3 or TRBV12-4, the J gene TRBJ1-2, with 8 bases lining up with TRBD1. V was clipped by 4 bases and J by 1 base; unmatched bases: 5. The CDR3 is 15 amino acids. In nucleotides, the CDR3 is TGTGCCAGCAGTTCTAACAGGGGGGATAACTATGGCTACACCTTC. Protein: CASSSNRGDNYGYTF.